These 22 T cell receptor beta chains share one sample of origin, sequenced in a study of regulatory and conventional T cells in RAG deficiency. Genomic DNA came from blood conventional CD4+ T cells gated CD25-low CD127-high. Using immunoSEQ multiplex PCR, the repertoire was profiled, and TCRdb retains in-frame clones only, with some absent. The sample records 30,000 to 40,000 clones, more than 75% being singletons. These data are also associated with another study on regulatory T cells. Per that paper: The primer mix had 52 TRBV and 13 TRBJ primers.

The specimen sequenced was CD4+ effector T cells sorted from blood. The origin of the receptors is a human donor in good health.

This clone was detected a few times. V gene TRBV19 combines with J gene TRBJ2-7, with TRBD1 matching 8 bases. Germline V gives CDR1 LNHDA, CDR2 SQIVND (reference sequence). CDR3 length: 15 residues. The J segment lost 3 bases and the V segment lost 4 bases, leaving 8 bases of the junction unmatched. CDR3 nucleotide sequence: TGTGCCAGTAGTACCCGACAGGGGATTAACTACGAGCAGTACTTC. Its protein is CASSTRQGINYEQYF.

This chain links TRBV7-2 with TRBJ1-6; 10 bases match TRBD1. The length of the CDR3 is 17 residues. From germline, CDR1 is SGHTA and CDR2 FQGNSA. V was clipped by 5 bases and J by 6 bases; unmatched bases: 10. The CDR3 DNA is TGTGCCAGCAGCCAGTCCCGGGACAGGGGACCTAATTCACCCCTCCACTTT. Protein product: CASSQSRDRGPNSPLHF.

This clone was picked up one time. This chain uses TRBV6-5 with TRBJ1-4; 7 bases map to TRBD1. With V trimmed by 6 bases and J by 2 bases, 6 bases remained unmatched. This CDR3 is built from 15 residues. The germline V gene has CDR1 MNHEY and CDR2 SVGAGI. This CDR3 is CASSSLGGTNEKLFF. In nucleotides, the CDR3 is TGTGCCAGCAGCTCTTTAGGGGGCACTAATGAAAAACTGTTTTTT.

The chain is built from TRBV18 and TRBJ2-2, with 7 nucleotides matching TRBD1. The CDR3 has 16 residues. Germline V gene sequence: CDR1 KGHSH, CDR2 LQKENI. V lost 6 bases to trimming and J lost 0 bases; unmatched junction nucleotides: 7. This CDR3 reads CASSQGQGANTGELFF. The CDR3 DNA sequence: TGTGCCAGCTCGCAGGGCCAGGGGGCGAACACCGGGGAGCTGTTTTTT.

The chain uses TRBV29-1 and TRBJ1-1; D is undetermined. The CDR3 is 13 residues long. V was cut by 4 bases and J by 1 base, with 10 bases left in between. Germline V gene data show CDR1 as SQVTM and CDR2 as ANQGSEA. The CDR3 region has the DNA TGCAGCGTTGTAAAGGTGAGGAACACTGAAGCTTTCTTT. It translates to CSVVKVRNTEAFF.

In this sample, this clone turned up a few times. J is TRBJ2-2 and V is TRBV20-1; TRBD2 is a possible D gene (6 bases). The germline V and J ends were trimmed by 3 bases and 7 bases, with 6 bases remaining between them. Germline values: CDR1 DFQATT, CDR2 SNEGSKA (reference sequence). This CDR3 has 11 amino acids. The CDR3 spells CSARRGGELFF. In nucleotides, the CDR3 is TGCAGTGCTAGGCGGGGCGGGGAGCTGTTTTTT.

The V call is TRBV10-3, the J call TRBJ1-2; D is perhaps TRBD1 (5 bases). The CDR3 extends over 14 amino acids. Trimming shortened V by 8 bases and J by 0 bases, and 13 bases separated the two germline ends. Germline V gene lookup returns CDR1 ENHRY and CDR2 SYGVKD. CDR3 bases: TGTGCCATCTCGGGGACGTTTGCTAACTATGGCTACACCTTC. This gives the protein CAISGTFANYGYTF.

The CDR3 nucleotides are TGCGCCAGCAGCTTGGAACAGAACACTGAAGCTTTCTTT. This sequence encodes CASSLEQNTEAFF. V usage is TRBV5-1 and J usage is TRBJ1-1; D is ambiguous. V lost 0 bases to trimming and J lost 1 base, with 4 bases between them. The germline V gene has CDR1 SGHRS and CDR2 YFSETQ. This CDR3 is built from 13 residues.

This clone has a handful of counts. J is TRBJ2-2 and V is TRBV9; D gene unclear. The CDR3 is 14 amino acids. The V gene lost 5 bases and the J gene lost 6 bases, with 14 bases spanning the gap. In germline, CDR1 is SGDLS, CDR2 YYNGEE. The CDR3 bases are TGTGCCAGCAGAATCTCTACGTCCGCCGGGGAGCTGTTTTTT. It codes for CASRISTSAGELFF.

V and J are TRBV18 and TRBJ1-1; 7 bases line up with TRBD1. The CDR3 extends over 15 amino acids. J lost 3 bases, V lost 3 bases, and 7 bases had no gene match. From germline, CDR1 is KGHSH and CDR2 LQKENI. This CDR3 is CASSPPRGRDTEAFF. The CDR3 region has the DNA TGTGCCAGCTCACCGCCAAGGGGGCGTGACACTGAAGCTTTCTTT. Full variable domain (missing parts from reference TRBV18 and TRBJ1-1): NAGVMQNPRHLVRRRGQEARLRCSPMKGHSHVYWYRQLPEEGLKFMVYLQKENIIDESGMPKERFSAEFPKEGPSILRIQQVVRGDSAAYFCASSPPRGRDTEAFFGQGTRLTVV.

CDR3 in DNA: TGTGCCATCAGTGAGTCTTACAACACTGAAGCTTTCTTT. Translating it yields CAISESYNTEAFF. This chain connects TRBV10-3 to TRBJ1-1; D is unresolved. CDR1 and CDR2 (germline): ENHRY, SYGVKD. Trimming stripped 0 bases from V and 2 bases from J, with 4 bases between. This CDR3 contains 13 residues.

V gene TRBV10-3 combines with J gene TRBJ1-2; 8 nucleotides line up with TRBD1. This CDR3 is 14 amino acids long. Germline-derived CDR1 and CDR2 are ENHRY and SYGVKD. V lost 5 bases and J lost 8; bases outside the gene matches: 10. The chain's CDR3 is CAISKDRELSGYTF. In DNA, the CDR3 is TGTGCCATCAGTAAGGACAGGGAGCTCTCCGGCTACACCTTC.

The rearrangement links TRBV7-3 to TRBJ1-6; 7 bases fit TRBD1. The CDR3 covers 14 residues. Trimming took 5 bases from V and 9 from J; bases not matched to a gene: 7. Per germline, CDR1 SGHTA and CDR2 FQGTGA. The CDR3 is CASSNQGVGSPLHF. CDR3 DNA: TGTGCCAGCAGCAATCAGGGGGTAGGTTCACCCCTCCACTTT.

The V and J genes are TRBV2 and TRBJ1-6; D gene unclear. Trimming took 8 bases from V and 3 from J, leaving 14 bases between them. Germline CDR1 reads SNHLY; CDR2 reads FYNNEI. This CDR3 spans 15 amino acids. CDR3 nucleotide sequence: TGTGCCAGCCGACGAGAGGGTATCTATAATTCACCCCTCCACTTT. Protein: CASRREGIYNSPLHF.

The CDR3 sequence is CASVPSGGAGTQYF. The CDR3 nucleotides read TGCGCCAGCGTTCCTAGCGGGGGGGCGGGTACGCAGTATTTT. The chain combines TRBV5-1 with TRBJ2-3; 12 bases align to TRBD2. The CDR3 runs 14 residues. Trimming took 7 bases from V and 8 from J; bases not matched to a gene: 8. The germline V gene has CDR1 SGHRS and CDR2 YFSETQ.

The chain uses TRBV5-1 and TRBJ1-3; no clear D. V lost 4 bases to trimming and J lost 2 bases, with 16 bases between them. Germline V lookup: CDR1 SGHRS, CDR2 YFSETQ. The CDR3 runs to 16 residues. The CDR3 nucleotides are TGCGCCAGCAGCCCGTTGATTTTAGATACTGGAAACACCATATATTTT. Its translation: CASSPLILDTGNTIYF.

This chain joins TRBV18 and TRBJ2-2, with D possibly TRBD2 on 5 matching bases. V shed 3 bases and J shed 7 bases, with 21 bases lying between them. This CDR3 has 17 residues. Per germline, CDR1 KGHSH and CDR2 LQKENI. The CDR3 nucleotides are TGTGCCAGCTCACCCCGAGGGAATCTTCTTTCAAGCGGGGAGCTGTTTTTT. Translating it yields CASSPRGNLLSSGELFF.

The rearrangement uses TRBV28 and TRBJ2-7; 11 bases are a match to TRBD2. Germline CDR1 and CDR2: MDHEN and SYDVKM. The V and J ends lost 4 bases and 0 bases, in that order; junction bases with no gene match: 14. CDR3 length: 19 residues. The CDR3 DNA follows: TGTGCCAGCAGTTCGTCCTCACTAGCGGGGGCGTATTTCTCCTACGAGCAGTACTTC. It codes for CASSSSSLAGAYFSYEQYF.

The chain carries TRBV13 and TRBJ1-1; TRBD1 might be the D (5 bases). Germline-derived CDR1 and CDR2 are PRHDT and FYEKMQ (reference sequence). The germline V and J ends were trimmed by 0 bases and 0 bases, with 26 bases remaining between them. This CDR3 is 21 amino acids long. The DNA of the CDR3 is TGTGCCAGCAGCTTAGGGTATCGCTATGGGACGGAGGGATCCATGAACACTGAAGCTTTCTTT. It encodes CASSLGYRYGTEGSMNTEAFF.

The sample holds a few counts of this clone. The J gene is TRBJ2-2, the V gene TRBV27; D is unresolved. Trimming shortened V by 4 bases and J by 4 bases, and 1 base separated the two germline ends. Germline-derived CDR1 and CDR2 are MNHEY and SMNVEV (reference sequence). The CDR3 has 11 residues. For the CDR3, the DNA is TGTGCCAGCAGTTCCACCGGGGAGCTGTTTTTT. This sequence encodes CASSSTGELFF.

This clone has just one count. The V gene is TRBV11-2, the J gene TRBJ1-5; 7 nucleotides match TRBD1. The CDR3 totals 15 residues. The V gene end was trimmed by 1 base and the J gene end by 3 bases; junction bases not matched to a gene: 3. CDR1 is SGHAT and CDR2 is FQNNGV in the germline V gene. This CDR3 is CASSLAQGVNQPQHF. The CDR3 DNA follows: TGTGCCAGCAGCTTAGCTCAGGGGGTCAATCAGCCCCAGCATTTT.

The V call is TRBV7-2, the J call TRBJ1-4, with D maybe TRBD1 (5 bases). The CDR3 is made up of 13 amino acids. The V gene lost 1 base and the J gene lost 8 bases, with 8 bases spanning the gap. The germline V gene encodes CDR1 SGHTA and CDR2 FQGNSA. In nucleotides, the CDR3 is TGTGCCAGCAGCTTAGTCGGGGGGGAAAAACTGTTTTTT. Translating it yields CASSLVGGEKLFF.